This passage covers 27 T cell receptor beta chains from one sample sequenced in a study of T cell changes during pregnancy in multiple sclerosis. Sequencing used immunoSEQ multiplex PCR; TCRdb keeps in-frame clones, though not all of them. The data hold 37,000 or so clones, with around 94% observed a single time. The sample was peripheral blood, taken in the third trimester of pregnancy. The receptors derive from a female donor with multiple sclerosis, enrolled in a pregnancy study.

The V gene is TRBV28, the J gene TRBJ1-4; a weak D match, TRBD1 (6 bases). Trimming stripped 8 bases from V and 5 bases from J, with 15 bases between. Germline values: CDR1 MDHEN, CDR2 SYDVKM. The CDR3 consists of 14 residues. CDR3 coding DNA: TGTGCCAGCCAATCGGGGGGGCAGAATGAAAAACTGTTTTTT. This gives the protein CASQSGGQNEKLFF.

This sequence joins TRBV9 and TRBJ1-6, with TRBD1 as a possible D gene (5 bases). The CDR3 contains 16 residues. Germline CDR1 and CDR2: SGDLS and YYNGEE. V was pared by 2 bases and J by 8 bases, with 17 bases between. CDR3 nucleotides: TGTGCCAGCAGCGTGACAGACACGACCATATATTCACCCCTCCACTTT. Translated: CASSVTDTTIYSPLHF.

CDR3 nucleotide sequence: TGCGCCAGCAGCCGAGCCGGGACAGGGGAAAATCGATTCAGAAACAATGAGCAGTTCTTC. It is translated as CASSRAGTGENRFRNNEQFF. The V gene is TRBV4-1, the J gene TRBJ2-1; TRBD1 matches 10 bases. Losses at the gene ends were 4 bases for V and 5 bases for J; bases not matched to a gene: 20. The CDR3 contains 20 residues. Germline lookup yields CDR1 MGHRA and CDR2 YSYEKL.

The chain is built from TRBV7-9 and TRBJ2-1; possibly TRBD1 for D (6 bases). Trimming shortened V by 4 bases and J by 6 bases, and 19 bases separated the two germline ends. The CDR3 runs to 16 residues. Germline assignment: CDR1 SEHNR and CDR2 FQNEAQ (reference sequence). DNA of the CDR3: TGTGCCAGCAGCTCACAGGGACAAGGGAGCCTCAATGAGCAGTTCTTC. Translated, it gives CASSSQGQGSLNEQFF. Drawing the rest from reference TRBV7-9 and TRBJ2-1, the complete variable domain is DTGVSQNPRHKITKRGQNVTFRCDPISEHNRLYWYRQTLGQGPEFLTYFQNEAQLEKSRLLSDRFSAERPKGSFSTLEIQRTEQGDSAMYLCASSSQGQGSLNEQFFGPGTRLTVL.

J is TRBJ1-6 and V is TRBV6-1; 9 nucleotides align to TRBD1. Trimming at V came to 4 bases and at J to 8 bases, leaving 3 bases not matched to a gene. The CDR3 covers 14 residues. CDR1 is MNHNS, CDR2 SASEGT, per germline. The CDR3 sequence: CASSGDREDSPLHF. As DNA, the CDR3 is TGTGCCAGCAGTGGGGACAGGGAGGATTCACCCCTCCACTTT.

The chain has TRBV5-1 and TRBJ2-5; TRBD1 matches 7 bases. J gave up 2 bases and V 3 bases, and 10 bases lay outside the gene matches. The germline gives CDR1 SGHRS, CDR2 YFSETQ. There are 16 residues in the CDR3. Here the CDR3 DNA reads TGCGCCAGCAGCTCGGGCCCGACAGGGCTGCAAGAGACCCAGTACTTC. Its translation: CASSSGPTGLQETQYF.

This clone occurred once. This rearrangement joins TRBV28 to TRBJ2-2, with D possibly being TRBD1 (6 bases). There are 16 residues in the CDR3. Germline CDR1 is MDHEN and CDR2 is SYDVKM. Between the trimmed V and J ends, which lost 5 bases and 0 bases, there was a span of 13 bases. CDR3 coding DNA: TGTGCCAGCAGTCTTCTAGGGGGTTCGAACACCGGGGAGCTGTTTTTT. This codes for CASSLLGGSNTGELFF.

This clone was picked up one time. The chain is built from TRBV9 and TRBJ2-1; 9 bases map to TRBD2. Germline V gives CDR1 SGDLS, CDR2 YYNGEE. The CDR3 spans 17 residues. V gave up 2 bases and J gave up 8 bases; unmatched junction bases: 14. The chain's CDR3 is CASSVSVTSGLGDEQFF. CDR3 sequence (DNA): TGTGCCAGCAGCGTCTCGGTCACTAGCGGGCTTGGGGATGAGCAGTTCTTC.

V gene TRBV5-1 combines with J gene TRBJ2-2; 11 bases align to TRBD2. The ends lost 2 bases at V and 6 bases at J; junction bases unmatched: 3. CDR1 SGHRS and CDR2 YFSETQ come from the germline V gene. The CDR3 has 15 amino acids. The CDR3 DNA reads as TGCGCCAGCAGCTTCGGGACTAGCGGATCCGGGGAGCTGTTTTTT. Protein: CASSFGTSGSGELFF.

This rearrangement joins TRBV6-6 to TRBJ2-7, with D uncertain. Trimming left V 5 bases short and J 3 bases short, with 8 bases between. Looked up from germline, CDR1 is MNHNY and CDR2 is SVGAGI (reference sequence). This CDR3 region has 12 residues. The CDR3 sequence is CASSNGYYEQYF. The CDR3 DNA follows: TGTGCCAGCAGTAACGGTTACTACGAGCAGTACTTC.

The chain is built from TRBV19 and TRBJ1-5, with 7 positions matching TRBD1. After removal of 3 bases from V and 5 bases from J, the junction contained 1 base not matched to a gene. The V gene's germline CDR1 is LNHDA and CDR2 SQIVND (reference sequence). The CDR3 length is 13 residues. The CDR3: CASSITGDQPQHF. The CDR3 coding sequence is TGTGCCAGTAGTATTACAGGGGATCAGCCCCAGCATTTT.

The J gene is TRBJ2-5, the V gene TRBV9; the match to TRBD2 covers 7 bases. V dropped 0 bases and J dropped 4; count of bases not matched to a gene: 6. Germline CDR1 reads SGDLS; CDR2 reads YYNGEE. There are 15 residues in the CDR3. The CDR3: CASSVEGGPGETQYF. Written as DNA, the CDR3 is TGTGCCAGCAGCGTAGAGGGAGGGCCGGGAGAGACCCAGTACTTC.

The chain recombines TRBV19 with TRBJ2-1, with TRBD1 as a possible D gene (6 bases). The germline CDR1 and CDR2 sequences are LNHDA and SQIVND (reference sequence). Trimming left V 7 bases short and J 0 bases short, with 10 bases between. The CDR3 runs to 14 residues. The CDR3 region is CASTSDSSYNEQFF. The CDR3 DNA sequence: TGTGCCAGTACCTCGGACAGCTCCTACAATGAGCAGTTCTTC.

V usage is TRBV7-8 and J usage is TRBJ1-1; 8 positions agree with TRBD1. Germline values: CDR1 SGHVS, CDR2 FQNEAQ. There are 15 residues in the CDR3. The trim removed 5 bases at V and 2 bases at J, leaving 7 bases unmatched. CDR3: CASSRRQGLNTEAFF. Here the CDR3 DNA reads TGTGCCAGCAGCCGACGACAGGGGTTAAACACTGAAGCTTTCTTT.

The rearrangement joins TRBV6-5 to TRBJ2-6; perhaps TRBD2 as D (5 bases). Germline CDR1 and CDR2: MNHEY and SVGAGI. This CDR3 comprises 15 residues. Trimming took off 2 bases at V and 4 bases at J, with 9 bases between the two ends. Here the CDR3 DNA reads TGTGCCAGCAGTTACGGAGCGGAAGGGGCCAACGTCCTGACTTTC. Its translation is CASSYGAEGANVLTF.

This chain uses TRBV5-6 with TRBJ2-2; possibly TRBD2 for D (5 bases). The germline gives CDR1 SGHDT, CDR2 YYEEEE. CDR3 length equals 17 residues. V was trimmed by 4 bases and J by 0 bases, leaving 16 bases between them. CDR3 bases: TGTGCCAGCAGCGGGAGTCCGAATCGGGCGAACACCGGGGAGCTGTTTTTT. Translating it yields CASSGSPNRANTGELFF. Together with reference TRBV5-6 and TRBJ2-2, the CDR3 gives the full variable domain: DAGVTQSPTHLIKTRGQQVTLRCSPKSGHDTVSWYQQALGQGPQFIFQYYEEEERQRGNFPDRFSGHQFPNYSSELNVNALLLGDSALYLCASSGSPNRANTGELFFGEGSRLTVL.

This chain uses TRBV13 with TRBJ1-1; maybe TRBD1 (6 bases). V was pared by 3 bases and J by 7 bases, with 18 bases between. Looked up from germline, CDR1 is PRHDT and CDR2 is FYEKMQ (reference sequence). CDR3 length: 15 residues. CDR3 loop: CASSLGPTGSYEAFF. Written as DNA, the CDR3 is TGTGCCAGCAGCTTGGGACCCACAGGGAGCTATGAAGCTTTCTTT.

The chain links TRBV7-8 to TRBJ2-3; 7 bases are a match to TRBD2. Germline assignment: CDR1 SGHVS and CDR2 FQNEAQ. This CDR3 contains 16 residues. J lost 6 bases, V lost 5 bases, and 14 bases had no gene match. For the CDR3, the DNA is TGTGCCAGCAGCCCTGGGCGGGAGCGATTTCGTGATACGCAGTATTTT. Protein sequence: CASSPGRERFRDTQYF.

The V gene is TRBV30, the J gene TRBJ2-7, with 11 bases that match TRBD1. The CDR3 has 14 amino acids. CDR1 GTSNPN and CDR2 SVGIG come from the germline V gene (reference sequence). Losses at the gene ends were 4 bases for V and 7 bases for J; bases not matched to a gene: 9. DNA of the CDR3: TGTGCCTGGACCCGGACAGGGGGCCCGTGGGAGCAGTACTTC. It encodes CAWTRTGGPWEQYF.

In DNA, the CDR3 is TGCGCCAGCAGGCGGGGCCAAGAGACCCAGTACTTC. This gives the protein CASRRGQETQYF. The gene calls are TRBV5-1 and TRBJ2-5; the D gene is possibly TRBD2 (6 bases). V lost 5 bases and J 1 base, leaving 6 bases between the germline ends. The CDR3 sequence is 12 residues long. The germline CDR1 and CDR2 sequences are SGHRS and YFSETQ.

The rearrangement links TRBV4-3 to TRBJ1-3; no definite D call. The germline V gene has CDR1 LGHNA and CDR2 YSLEER. V lost 0 bases and J 0 bases, leaving 6 bases between the germline ends. The CDR3 is made up of 15 amino acids. This chain's CDR3 is CASSQDPNSGNTIYF. As DNA, the CDR3 is TGCGCCAGCAGCCAAGATCCCAACTCTGGAAACACCATATATTTT.

The V and J genes are TRBV4-1 and TRBJ2-7; 7 bases agree with TRBD1. This CDR3 is 13 amino acids long. V lost 5 bases and J lost 4; bases outside the gene matches: 5. CDR1 and CDR2 from the germline V gene are MGHRA and YSYEKL. CDR3 nucleotide sequence: TGCGCCAGCAGCGTCGACAGGGAATACGAGCAGTACTTC. Its translation: CASSVDREYEQYF.

The chain recombines TRBV7-8 with TRBJ2-1; 10 positions agree with TRBD2. This CDR3 is 20 amino acids long. Looked up from germline, CDR1 is SGHVS and CDR2 is FQNEAQ. After removal of 1 base from V and 4 bases from J, the junction contained 16 bases not matched to a gene. The CDR3 DNA sequence: TGTGCCAGCAGCTTAGGCTCTTTTCTAGCGGGAGTTTTGGGTTACAATGAGCAGTTCTTC. As protein: CASSLGSFLAGVLGYNEQFF.

This sequence joins TRBV13 and TRBJ2-7; 8 bases align to TRBD2. Trimming at V came to 5 bases and at J to 6 bases, leaving 12 bases not matched to a gene. The CDR3 runs to 15 residues. Germline CDR1 and CDR2: PRHDT and FYEKMQ (reference sequence). The CDR3 nucleotides read TGTGCCAGCAGCCCCCGGGGGGGCTCTGGCATCGAGCAGTACTTC. It is translated as CASSPRGGSGIEQYF. Filled out from reference TRBV13 and TRBJ2-7, the complete variable domain reads AAGVIQSPRHLIKEKRETATLKCYPIPRHDTVYWYQQGPGQDPQFLISFYEKMQSDKGSIPDRFSAQQFSDYHSELNMSSLELGDSALYFCASSPRGGSGIEQYFGPGTRLTVT.

This chain joins TRBV6-1 and TRBJ1-2; no firm D call. CDR3 size: 11 residues. The germline gives CDR1 MNHNS, CDR2 SASEGT. Trimming removed 6 bases from V and 2 bases from J, with 4 bases in between. The CDR3: CASRENYGYTF. Written as DNA, the CDR3 is TGTGCCAGCAGGGAGAACTATGGCTACACCTTC.

In its sample, this clone was seen once. The chain combines TRBV7-2 with TRBJ2-7, with 10 bases fitting TRBD1. Losses at the gene ends were 3 bases for V and 0 bases for J; bases not matched to a gene: 2. The germline V gene encodes CDR1 SGHTA and CDR2 FQGNSA. The CDR3 extends over 15 amino acids. The CDR3 protein is CASSFRQGASYEQYF. In DNA, the CDR3 is TGTGCCAGCAGCTTTCGACAGGGGGCCTCCTACGAGCAGTACTTC.

CDR3 DNA: TGTGCCAGCAGCTTACGCCCCGGGACTAGCGGCTACGAGCAGTACTTC. It specifies CASSLRPGTSGYEQYF. The J gene is TRBJ2-7, the V gene TRBV7-2; 11 nucleotides agree with TRBD2. The V gene's germline CDR1 is SGHTA and CDR2 FQGNSA. V lost 2 bases and J lost 3; bases outside the gene matches: 6. The CDR3 length is 16 residues.